The 10 T cell receptor beta chains given below trace back to one sample, sequenced in a study of cytomegalovirus exposure and HLA in healthy donors. PCR used 60 Vbeta primers and 13 Jbeta primers. Clones were sequenced by immunoSEQ multiplex PCR, and TCRdb holds only the in-frame ones, with some missing. Of around 150,000 clones in the sample, more than 65% were seen once. Sequencing was carried out using PBMCs. Receptors were obtained from a man aged 45-65 years in good health and CMV-seropositive.

The chain couples TRBV11-2 to TRBJ1-5; D remains ambiguous. Germline assignment: CDR1 SGHAT and CDR2 FQNNGV. Between the trimmed V and J ends, which lost 5 bases and 4 bases, there was a span of 12 bases. The CDR3 contains 14 residues. The DNA for the CDR3 is TGTGCCAGCAGCCCCCGAACGGTGAATCAGCCCCAGCATTTT. Amino acids: CASSPRTVNQPQHF.

As to this clone: One end of the junction fails to match germline, which may point to a read error. This chain's CDR3 is CSSSLERSPLHF. The CDR3 coding sequence is TGTTCCAGCAGCTTAGAGAGATCACCCCTCCACTTT. The chain has TRBV7-9 and TRBJ1-6; D unclear. Germline V gene data show CDR1 as SEHNR and CDR2 as FQNEAQ (reference sequence). The CDR3 runs to 12 residues. The variable domain in full, completed from reference TRBV7-9 and TRBJ1-6, reads DTGVSQNPRHKITKRGQNVTFRCDPISEHNRLYWYRQTLGQGPEFLTYFQNEAQLEKSRLLSDRFSAERPKGSFSTLEIQRTEQGDSAMYLCSSSLERSPLHFGNGTRLTVT.

This chain connects TRBV9 to TRBJ1-1; 7 bases are a match to TRBD1. Trimming took 3 bases from V and 3 from J; bases not matched to a gene: 11. The CDR3 runs to 16 residues. The germline CDR1 and CDR2 sequences are SGDLS and YYNGEE. The CDR3 region has the DNA TGTGCCAGCAGCGCCTTACCGGGACAGTTCTACACTGAAGCTTTCTTT. Its translation is CASSALPGQFYTEAFF.

The chain joins TRBV5-5 to TRBJ1-1, with D possibly TRBD1 on 5 matching bases. Germline V gives CDR1 SGHKS, CDR2 YYEKEE (reference sequence). The V gene lost 4 bases and the J gene lost 3 bases, with 19 bases spanning the gap. CDR3 length: 16 amino acids. The CDR3 DNA reads as TGTGCCAGCAGCCGAGGGACTCCCGGGACGGACACTGAAGCTTTCTTT. Translated, it gives CASSRGTPGTDTEAFF.

This clone showed up just a few times. The genes are TRBV11-1 and TRBJ2-1, with 14 bases fitting TRBD2. CDR1 is SGHAT, CDR2 FQDESV, per germline (reference sequence). The CDR3 sequence is 17 residues long. V lost 1 base to trimming and J lost 7 bases; unmatched junction nucleotides: 6. This CDR3 is CASSLEGLAGEGNEQFF. In DNA, the CDR3 is TGTGCCAGCAGCTTAGAGGGACTAGCGGGAGAAGGTAATGAGCAGTTCTTC.

The gene calls are TRBV5-1 and TRBJ2-7; 9 bases map to TRBD2. V trimming: 0 bases; J trimming: 0 bases; junction bases outside the gene matches: 4. The germline V gene encodes CDR1 SGHRS and CDR2 YFSETQ. The CDR3 runs 16 residues. CDR3 nucleotides: TGCGCCAGCAGCTTGGGGGCTAGCGGGAACTCCTACGAGCAGTACTTC. This gives the protein CASSLGASGNSYEQYF.

V gene TRBV11-1 combines with J gene TRBJ2-1, with TRBD2 identical over 13 bases. This CDR3 spans 16 amino acids. V shed 4 bases and J 4 bases; nucleotides not matched to a gene: 4. Per germline, CDR1 SGHAT and CDR2 FQDESV (reference sequence). CDR3: CASSSRGLAGYNEQFF. In DNA form, the CDR3 reads TGTGCCAGCAGCTCTCGGGGACTAGCGGGGTACAATGAGCAGTTCTTC. Together with reference TRBV11-1 and TRBJ2-1, the CDR3 gives the full variable domain: EAEVAQSPRYKITEKSQAVAFWCDPISGHATLYWYRQILGQGPELLVQFQDESVVDDSQLPKDRFSAERLKGVDSTLKIQPAELGDSAMYLCASSSRGLAGYNEQFFGPGTRLTVL.

The chain couples TRBV7-3 to TRBJ2-2; TRBD2 agrees at 11 bases. CDR1 and CDR2 (germline): SGHTA, FQGTGA. V lost 5 bases and J lost 4; bases outside the gene matches: 3. CDR3 size: 15 residues. The CDR3 nucleotides are TGTGCCAGCAGCAAAGGACTAGCGGGCACCGGGGAGCTGTTTTTT. This sequence encodes CASSKGLAGTGELFF.

The chain links TRBV4-1 to TRBJ2-5, with 9 bases identical to TRBD2. The CDR3 loop spans 15 amino acids. CDR1 MGHRA and CDR2 YSYEKL come from the germline V gene. Trimming at V came to 4 bases and at J to 1 base, leaving 4 bases not matched to a gene. The CDR3 sequence is CASSLAGGIQETQYF. The CDR3 DNA is TGCGCCAGCAGCCTCGCGGGAGGGATCCAAGAGACCCAGTACTTC.

This clone showed up just once. This chain uses TRBV27 with TRBJ1-2; no clear D gene. The germline V and J ends were trimmed by 2 bases and 2 bases, with 9 bases remaining between them. The CDR3 covers 14 residues. The germline V gene encodes CDR1 MNHEY and CDR2 SMNVEV (reference sequence). CDR3 sequence: CASSLREKNYGYTF. Written as DNA, the CDR3 is TGTGCCAGCAGTTTACGGGAGAAAAACTATGGCTACACCTTC.